The rows below give T cell receptor beta chains drawn from one sample of a study of blood T cells in healthy people across ages. TCRdb processed the 5' RACE reads anew with MiXCR; each CDR3 protein has one entry. The table includes around 850,000 distinct CDR3 sequences, around 36% detected once. Sequencing was performed on blood. These receptors were obtained from a man in his late teens or twenties in good health. Both conserved end residues are part of each CDR3. D genes are given only for firm matches. Size tells how often a clone was seen (once, few, many) or the class of an expanded clone, and some rows leave it out.

j_gene | d_gene | abundance | v_gene | CDR3aa | CDR3nt
TRBJ2-2 | NA | NA | TRBV9 | CASSGEDPRTGELFF | TGTGCCAGCAGCGGAGAGGACCCACGCACCGGGGAGCTGTTTTTT
TRBJ2-1 | NA | NA | TRBV6-1 | CASSARPPEQFF | TGTGCCAGCTCAGCTCGCCCCCCCGAGCAGTTCTTC
TRBJ1-1 | NA | once | TRBV5-1 | CASSLADAGAFRKAFF | TGCGCCAGCAGCTTGGCCGACGCAGGGGCTTTCAGAAAAGCTTTCTTT
TRBJ1-1 | NA | NA | TRBV7-9 | CASSLESLSEAFF | TGTGCCAGCAGCTTAGAATCCCTATCTGAAGCTTTCTTT
TRBJ2-3 | NA | NA | TRBV24-1 | CVTSDSDRGPDTQYF | TGTGTCACCAGTGATAGCGACCGGGGCCCAGATACGCAGTATTTT
TRBJ2-3 | TRBD1 | many | TRBV20-1 | CSAIDGIRDRGTDTQYF | TGCAGTGCTATCGATGGGATACGGGACAGGGGAACAGATACGCAGTATTTT
TRBJ2-7 | TRBD1 | few | TRBV20-1 | CSAGGQGYSYEQYF | TGCAGTGCGGGGGGACAGGGATACTCCTACGAGCAGTACTTC
TRBJ2-1 | TRBD2 | many | TRBV29-1 | CSVEGGGPHNEQFF | TGCAGCGTTGAGGGCGGGGGGCCCCACAATGAGCAGTTCTTC
TRBJ1-2 | NA | many | TRBV20-1 | CSASPREKNYGYTF | TGCAGTGCTAGTCCCAGGGAGAAGAACTATGGCTACACCTTC
TRBJ2-1 | TRBD2 | few | TRBV7-2 | CASSSAGLAAGEQFF | TGTGCCAGCAGCTCCGCGGGACTAGCGGCGGGGGAGCAGTTCTTC
TRBJ2-7 | TRBD2 | NA | TRBV6-6 | CASSYGGESSYEQYF | TGTGCCAGCAGTTACGGGGGGGAAAGCTCCTACGAGCAGTACTTC
TRBJ1-2 | NA | NA | TRBV4-3 | CASSQTIQTAHYGYTF | TGCGCCAGCAGCCAAACAATCCAGACAGCACACTATGGCTACACCTTC
TRBJ1-2 | TRBD1 | NA | TRBV7-2 | CASSLVVGTEYGYTF | TGTGCCAGCAGCTTAGTTGTTGGGACAGAATATGGCTACACCTTC
TRBJ2-1 | TRBD1 | many | TRBV10-3 | CAISESGGTSPNEQFF | TGTGCCATCAGTGAGTCAGGGGGCACAAGTCCTAATGAGCAGTTCTTC
TRBJ1-1 | TRBD1 | once | TRBV2 | CASKVLRQGNTEAFF | TGTGCCAGCAAAGTACTGAGACAGGGAAACACTGAAGCTTTCTTT
TRBJ1-5 | NA | few | TRBV12-3/TRBV12-4 | CASSRAGGGNQPQHF | TGTGCCAGCAGCCGGGCGGGGGGCGGCAATCAGCCCCAGCATTTT
TRBJ1-2 | TRBD1 | few | TRBV12-3/TRBV12-4 | CASSLRTGLNYGYTF | TGTGCCAGCAGTTTGCGGACAGGGCTGAACTATGGCTACACCTTC
TRBJ1-2 | TRBD1 | few | TRBV20-1 | CSARTGRSYGYTF | TGCAGTGCTCGGACAGGGAGGTCTTATGGCTACACCTTC
TRBJ2-3 | NA | NA | TRBV7-9 | CASSRAATSTDTQYF | TGTGCCAGCAGCAGGGCTGCGACTAGCACAGATACGCAGTATTTT
TRBJ2-1 | NA | NA | TRBV6-2/TRBV6-3 | CASSYRGPPRNEQFF | TGTGCCAGCAGTTACAGGGGACCGCCGCGCAATGAGCAGTTCTTC
TRBJ2-1 | TRBD2 | NA | TRBV20-1 | CSARRGGFNEQFF | TGCAGTGCTAGGCGGGGGGGCTTTAATGAGCAGTTCTTC
TRBJ2-5 | TRBD1 | many | TRBV5-5 | CASSPRQGQETQYF | TGTGCCAGCAGCCCGCGACAGGGCCAAGAGACCCAGTACTTC
TRBJ1-2 | NA | NA | TRBV2 | CASSEPLTGDYGYTF | TGTGCCAGCAGTGAACCCTTGACGGGGGACTATGGCTACACCTTC